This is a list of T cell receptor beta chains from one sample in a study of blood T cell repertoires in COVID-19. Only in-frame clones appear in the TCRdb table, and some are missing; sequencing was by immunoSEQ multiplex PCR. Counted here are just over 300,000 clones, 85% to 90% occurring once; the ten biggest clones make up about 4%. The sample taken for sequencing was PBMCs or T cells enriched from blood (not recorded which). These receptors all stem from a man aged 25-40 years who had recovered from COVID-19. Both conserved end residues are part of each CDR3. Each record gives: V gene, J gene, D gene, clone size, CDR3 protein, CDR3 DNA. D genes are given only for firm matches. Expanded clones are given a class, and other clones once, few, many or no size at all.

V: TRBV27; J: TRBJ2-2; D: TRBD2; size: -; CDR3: CASSLPGLAGIGGELFF; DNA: TGTGCCAGCAGTTTACCCGGACTAGCGGGAATCGGCGGGGAGCTGTTTTTT
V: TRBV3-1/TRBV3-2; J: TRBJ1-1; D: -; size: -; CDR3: CASSMGHRLNTEAFF; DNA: TGTGCCAGCAGTATGGGACACCGTCTTAACACTGAAGCTTTCTTT
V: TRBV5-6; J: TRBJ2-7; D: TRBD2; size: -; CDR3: CASSLVLDGLAGGYEQYF; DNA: TGTGCCAGCAGCTTGGTCCTCGATGGGCTAGCGGGAGGTTACGAGCAGTACTTC
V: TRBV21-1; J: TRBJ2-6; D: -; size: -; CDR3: CASSKVTGGVPGANVLTF; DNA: TGTGCCAGCAGCAAAGTGACAGGGGGAGTGCCTGGGGCCAACGTCCTGACTTTC
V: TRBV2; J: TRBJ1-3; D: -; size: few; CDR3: CASRAGYRNTIYF; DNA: TGTGCCAGCAGGGCAGGATACCGAAACACCATATATTTT
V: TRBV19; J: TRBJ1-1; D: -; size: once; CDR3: CASSNTVNTEAFF; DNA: TGTGCCAGTAGTAATACGGTGAACACTGAAGCTTTCTTT
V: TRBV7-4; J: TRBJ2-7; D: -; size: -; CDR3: CASSLACTLANSYEQYF; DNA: TGTGCCAGCAGCTTAGCATGCACTCTCGCTAACTCCTACGAGCAGTACTTC
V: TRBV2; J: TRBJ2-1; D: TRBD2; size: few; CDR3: CASSERVTSGRNEQFF; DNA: TGTGCCAGCAGTGAAAGGGTGACTAGCGGGAGGAATGAGCAGTTCTTC
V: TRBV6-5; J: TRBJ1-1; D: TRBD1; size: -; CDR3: CASSRTGSTEAFF; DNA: TGTGCCAGCAGTAGGACAGGGTCGACTGAAGCTTTCTTT
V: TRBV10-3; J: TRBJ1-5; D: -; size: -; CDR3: CAISGGGNQPQHF; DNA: TGTGCCATCAGTGGCGGTGGAAATCAGCCCCAGCATTTT
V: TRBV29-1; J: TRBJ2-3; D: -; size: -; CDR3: CSVRYLLGGADTQYF; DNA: TGCAGCGTGAGATACCTTTTGGGAGGCGCAGATACGCAGTATTTT
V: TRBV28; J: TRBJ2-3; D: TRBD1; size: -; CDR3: CASSPTGGWADTQYF; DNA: TGTGCCAGCAGCCCAACAGGGGGCTGGGCAGATACGCAGTATTTT
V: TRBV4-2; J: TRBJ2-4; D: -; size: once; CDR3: CASKRTSAKNIQYF; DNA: TGTGCCAGCAAGCGGACTTCAGCCAAAAACATTCAGTACTTC
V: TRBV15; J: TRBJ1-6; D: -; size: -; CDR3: CATSRPPGANSPLHF; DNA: TGTGCCACCAGCAGACCCCCAGGGGCAAATTCACCCCTCCACTTT
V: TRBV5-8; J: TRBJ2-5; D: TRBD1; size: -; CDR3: CASSQGASETQYF; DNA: TGTGCCAGCAGCCAGGGGGCATCGGAGACCCAGTACTTC
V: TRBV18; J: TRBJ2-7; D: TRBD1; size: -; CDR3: CASSPGTGNEQYF; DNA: TGTGCCAGCTCACCAGGGACAGGGAACGAGCAGTACTTC
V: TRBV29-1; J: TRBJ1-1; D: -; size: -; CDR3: CSGRTGMNTEAFF; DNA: TGCAGCGGAAGAACAGGGATGAACACTGAAGCTTTCTTT
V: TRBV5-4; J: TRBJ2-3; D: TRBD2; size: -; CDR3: CASSFLSGSTDTQYF; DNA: TGTGCCAGCAGCTTCCTTAGCGGGAGCACAGATACGCAGTATTTT
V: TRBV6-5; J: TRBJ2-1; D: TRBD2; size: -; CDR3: CASTWTSGGNEQFF; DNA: TGTGCCAGCACCTGGACTAGCGGGGGCAATGAGCAGTTCTTC
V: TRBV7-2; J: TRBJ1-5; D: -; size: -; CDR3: CASRRDSNQPQHF; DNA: TGTGCCAGCAGGCGGGACAGCAATCAGCCCCAGCATTTT
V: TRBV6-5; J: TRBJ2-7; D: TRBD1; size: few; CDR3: CASSVRGQHYEQYF; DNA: TGTGCCAGCAGCGTACGGGGACAGCACTACGAGCAGTACTTC
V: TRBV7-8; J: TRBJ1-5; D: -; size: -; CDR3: CASSPSLQYSNQPQHF; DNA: TGTGCCAGCAGCCCTTCCCTGCAGTATAGCAATCAGCCCCAGCATTTT
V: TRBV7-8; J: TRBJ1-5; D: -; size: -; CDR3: CASSYTDSTQPQHF; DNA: TGTGCCAGCAGCTATACGGACTCAACACAGCCCCAGCATTTT
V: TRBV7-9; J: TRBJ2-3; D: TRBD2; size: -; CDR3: CASSFTRGLAGKDTQYF; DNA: TGTGCCAGCAGCTTTACGCGGGGGCTAGCGGGAAAAGATACGCAGTATTTT
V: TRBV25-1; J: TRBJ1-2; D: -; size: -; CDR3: CASWGEYGYTF; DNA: TGTGCCAGCTGGGGAGAATATGGCTACACCTTC
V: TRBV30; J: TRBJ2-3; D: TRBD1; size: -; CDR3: CAWSFRGSLGTDTQYF; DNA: TGTGCCTGGAGTTTCAGGGGGTCGCTGGGGACAGATACGCAGTATTTT
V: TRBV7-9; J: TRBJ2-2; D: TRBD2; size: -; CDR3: CASRAGLAGELFF; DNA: TGTGCCAGCAGGGCGGGACTAGCGGGAGAGCTGTTTTTT
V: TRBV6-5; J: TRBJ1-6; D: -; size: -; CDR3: CASTIDRNSPLHF; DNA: TGTGCCAGCACTATCGATCGGAATTCACCCCTCCACTTT
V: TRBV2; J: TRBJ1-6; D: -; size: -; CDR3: CASSERGWNSPLHF; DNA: TGTGCCAGCAGTGAAAGGGGGTGGAATTCACCCCTCCACTTT
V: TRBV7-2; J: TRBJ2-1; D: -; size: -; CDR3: CASSPQRAGEQFF; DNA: TGTGCCAGCAGCCCCCAGAGGGCTGGTGAGCAGTTCTTC